Detailed here is one T cell receptor (beta chain). Its matching antigen is unknown. The CDR3 length is 12 residues. The germline V gene has CDR1 SGDLS and CDR2 YYNGEE. V was clipped by 0 bases and J by 5 bases, with 5 bases between them. 5'RACE template switching generated TCR cDNA, adding a universal primer site and UMIs. TCRdb redid the calling of the 5' RACE reads with MiXCR, one entry per CDR3 protein. The sample lists some 300,000 distinct CDR3 sequences; roughly 7.5% were seen once. The data stem from a study of T cells after yellow fever vaccination. Study-level points and caveats: Re-detected after boosting: most primary clones, almost 97% of CD4 and 80% to 90% of CD8. Weaker, the secondary response peaked sooner, at day 5 versus 15. Bulk-population clonotypes that are abundant could appear as contaminants in FACS-sorted repertoires.

This receptor was obtained from a man aged 18 to 29 who received the YFV17D yellow fever vaccine. Sample: PBMCs, taken 45 days after the first yellow fever vaccination. The chain uses TRBV9 and TRBJ2-5; no firm D call. CDR3 nucleotides: TGTGCCAGCAGCGTAGACGGTGAGACCCAGTACTTC. Its protein is CASSVDGETQYF.